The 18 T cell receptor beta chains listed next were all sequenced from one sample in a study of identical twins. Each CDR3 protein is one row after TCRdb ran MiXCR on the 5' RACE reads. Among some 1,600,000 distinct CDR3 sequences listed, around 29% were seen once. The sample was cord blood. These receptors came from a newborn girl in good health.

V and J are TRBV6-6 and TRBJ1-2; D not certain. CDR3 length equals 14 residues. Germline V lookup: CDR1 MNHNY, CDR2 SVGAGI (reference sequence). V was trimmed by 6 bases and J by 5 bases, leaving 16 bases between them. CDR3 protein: CASRTGGSLYGYTF. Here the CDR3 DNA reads TGTGCCAGCAGGACGGGAGGGTCCCTATATGGCTACACCTTC.

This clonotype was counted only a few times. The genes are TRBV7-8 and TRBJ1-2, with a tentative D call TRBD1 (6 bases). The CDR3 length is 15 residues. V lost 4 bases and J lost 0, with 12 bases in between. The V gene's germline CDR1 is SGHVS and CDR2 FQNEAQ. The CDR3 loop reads CASSSFGQSNYGYTF. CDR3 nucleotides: TGTGCCAGCAGCTCTTTTGGACAGTCTAACTATGGCTACACCTTC.

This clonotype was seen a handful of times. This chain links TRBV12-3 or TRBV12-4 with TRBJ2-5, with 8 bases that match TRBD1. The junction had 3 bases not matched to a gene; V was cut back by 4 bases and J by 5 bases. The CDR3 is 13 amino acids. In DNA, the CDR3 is TGTGCCAGCAGTTCCAGGGGGCGGGAGACCCAGTACTTC. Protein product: CASSSRGRETQYF.

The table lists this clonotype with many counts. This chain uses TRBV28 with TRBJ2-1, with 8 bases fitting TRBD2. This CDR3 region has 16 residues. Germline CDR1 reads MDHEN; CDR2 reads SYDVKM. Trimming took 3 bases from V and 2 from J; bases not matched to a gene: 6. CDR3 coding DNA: TGTGCCAGCAGTTTTGAGTCCGGGAGGGCCTACAATGAGCAGTTCTTC. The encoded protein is CASSFESGRAYNEQFF.

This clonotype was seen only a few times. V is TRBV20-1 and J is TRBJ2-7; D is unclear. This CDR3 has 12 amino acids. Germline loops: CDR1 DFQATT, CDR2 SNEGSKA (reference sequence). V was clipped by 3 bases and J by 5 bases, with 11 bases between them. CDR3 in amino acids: CSASAVRDEQYF. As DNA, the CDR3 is TGCAGTGCTAGCGCCGTACGGGACGAGCAGTACTTC.

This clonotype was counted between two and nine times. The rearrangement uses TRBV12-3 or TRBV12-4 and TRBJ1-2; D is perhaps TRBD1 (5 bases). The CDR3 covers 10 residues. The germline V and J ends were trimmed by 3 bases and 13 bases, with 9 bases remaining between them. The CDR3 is CASSLGDVTF. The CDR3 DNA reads TGTGCCAGCAGTTTGGGGGATGTCACCTTC.

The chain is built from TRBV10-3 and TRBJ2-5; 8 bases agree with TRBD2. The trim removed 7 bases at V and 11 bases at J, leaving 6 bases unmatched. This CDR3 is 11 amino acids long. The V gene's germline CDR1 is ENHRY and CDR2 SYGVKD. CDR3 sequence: CAIMGAGDQYF. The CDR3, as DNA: TGTGCCATCATGGGAGCGGGGGATCAGTACTTC.

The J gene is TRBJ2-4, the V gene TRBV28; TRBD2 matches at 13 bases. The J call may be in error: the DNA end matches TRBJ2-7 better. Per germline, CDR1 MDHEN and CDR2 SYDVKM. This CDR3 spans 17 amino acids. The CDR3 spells CASSFPTGTSGTYEQYF. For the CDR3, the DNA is TGTGCCAGCAGTTTTCCGACAGGGACTAGCGGGACCTACGAGCAGTACTTC.

As DNA, the CDR3 is TGTGCCAGCAGACCGAGACATGGCTATAGCAATCAGCCCCAGCATTTT. Protein sequence: CASRPRHGYSNQPQHF. This chain links TRBV6-2 or TRBV6-3 with TRBJ1-5, with D unresolved. The germline V gene encodes CDR1 MNHEY and CDR2 SVGEGT. This CDR3 is 16 amino acids long. Deletions cut 6 bases from V and 0 bases from J, with 15 bases between.

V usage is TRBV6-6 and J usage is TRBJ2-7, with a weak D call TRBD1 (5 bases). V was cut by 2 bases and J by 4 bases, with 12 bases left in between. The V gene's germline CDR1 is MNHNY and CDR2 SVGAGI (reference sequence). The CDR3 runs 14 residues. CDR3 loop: CASSYRPRGYEQYF. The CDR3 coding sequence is TGTGCCAGCAGTTACAGGCCAAGGGGTTACGAGCAGTACTTC.

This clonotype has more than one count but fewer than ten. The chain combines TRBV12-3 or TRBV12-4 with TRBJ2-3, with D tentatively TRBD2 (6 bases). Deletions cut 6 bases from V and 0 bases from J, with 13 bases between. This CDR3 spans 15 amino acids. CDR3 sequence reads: CASSPGSGSTDTQYF. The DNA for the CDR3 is TGTGCCAGCAGCCCGGGTAGCGGTAGCACAGATACGCAGTATTTT.

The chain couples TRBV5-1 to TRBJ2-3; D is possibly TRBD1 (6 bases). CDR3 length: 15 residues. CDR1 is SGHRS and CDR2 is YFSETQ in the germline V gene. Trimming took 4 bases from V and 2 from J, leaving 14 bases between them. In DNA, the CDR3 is TGCGCCAGCAGCGCGTTACAGGGACCCACAGATACGCAGTATTTT. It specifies CASSALQGPTDTQYF.

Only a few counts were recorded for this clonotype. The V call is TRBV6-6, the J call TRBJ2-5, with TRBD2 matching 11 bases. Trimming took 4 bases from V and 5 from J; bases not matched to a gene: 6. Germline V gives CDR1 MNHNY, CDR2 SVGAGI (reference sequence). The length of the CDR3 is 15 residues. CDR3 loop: CASSSYGTSGETQYF. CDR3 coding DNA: TGTGCCAGCAGTTCTTACGGGACTAGCGGCGAGACCCAGTACTTC.

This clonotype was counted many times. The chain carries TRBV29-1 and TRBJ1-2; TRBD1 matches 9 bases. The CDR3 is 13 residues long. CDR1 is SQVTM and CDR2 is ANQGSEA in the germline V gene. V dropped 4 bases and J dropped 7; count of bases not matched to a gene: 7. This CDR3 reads CSVGEQGAIGYTF. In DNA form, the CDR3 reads TGCAGCGTTGGAGAACAGGGGGCAATTGGCTACACCTTC.

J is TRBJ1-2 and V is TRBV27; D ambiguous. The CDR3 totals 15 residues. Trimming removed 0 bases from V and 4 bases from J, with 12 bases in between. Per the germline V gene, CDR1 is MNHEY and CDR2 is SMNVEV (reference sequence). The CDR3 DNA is TGTGCCAGCAGTTTATCAGGGCTCGCGGGCTATGGCTACACCTTC. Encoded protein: CASSLSGLAGYGYTF.

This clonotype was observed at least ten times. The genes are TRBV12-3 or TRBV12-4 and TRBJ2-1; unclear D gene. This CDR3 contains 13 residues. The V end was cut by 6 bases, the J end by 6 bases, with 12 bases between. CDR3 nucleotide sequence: TGTGCCAGCAGCCTAGGTGTAGGCAATGAGCAGTTCTTC. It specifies CASSLGVGNEQFF.

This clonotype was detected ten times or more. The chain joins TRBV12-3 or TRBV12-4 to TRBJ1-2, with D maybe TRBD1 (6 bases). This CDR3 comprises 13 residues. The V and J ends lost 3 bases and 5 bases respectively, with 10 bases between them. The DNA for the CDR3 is TGTGCCAGCAGTTTGACAGGACCTTATGGCTACACCTTC. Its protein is CASSLTGPYGYTF.

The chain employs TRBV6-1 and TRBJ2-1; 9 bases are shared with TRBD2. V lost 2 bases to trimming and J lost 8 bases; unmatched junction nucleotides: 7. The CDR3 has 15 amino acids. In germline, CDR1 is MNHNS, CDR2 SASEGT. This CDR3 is CASSERSGGKHEQFF. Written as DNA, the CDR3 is TGTGCCAGCAGTGAAAGGAGCGGGGGGAAACATGAGCAGTTCTTC.